What follows are 8 T cell receptor beta chains derived from one specimen sequenced in a study of HIV-infected patients and healthy controls. Whole blood was used without fractionation, so all unsorted peripheral T cells were included. About 550 ng RNA was reverse transcribed with alpha and beta constant-region primers. Each of the alpha and beta chains got its own library through chain-specific third strand synthesis with indices. MiXCR, applied by TCRdb to the 5' RACE reads, yields one record per CDR3 protein. The sample lists approximately 7,100 distinct CDR3 sequences, 10% occurring once. Sequencing used blood, obtained before antiretroviral therapy. Receptors were obtained from an adult with HIV infection.

The V call is TRBV4-1, the J call TRBJ1-4, with D possibly matching TRBD1 (5 bases). The CDR3 has 15 residues. Germline assignment: CDR1 MGHRA and CDR2 YSYEKL. V lost 5 bases to trimming and J lost 4 bases, with 14 bases between them. CDR3 residues: CASSMTEGLNEKLFF. The DNA of the CDR3 is TGCGCCAGCAGCATGACGGAGGGGCTTAATGAAAAACTGTTTTTT.

This clonotype is medium-sized within its sample. The chain links TRBV19 to TRBJ1-4, with 9 bases matching TRBD1. The CDR3 extends over 11 amino acids. Looked up from germline, CDR1 is LNHDA and CDR2 is SQIVND (reference sequence). Trimming took 8 bases from V and 13 from J; bases not matched to a gene: 5. This CDR3 is CASWGQGRLFF. DNA for the CDR3: TGTGCCAGTTGGGGACAGGGCCGACTGTTTTTT.

The table lists this clonotype with many counts. The gene calls are TRBV18 and TRBJ1-6; D possibly corresponds to TRBD1 (5 bases). The germline gives CDR1 KGHSH, CDR2 LQKENI. The CDR3 is 13 residues long. V gave up 0 bases and J gave up 13 bases, with 10 bases separating them. The CDR3 DNA is TGTGCCAGCTCACCACCGGCAGGGCCCCCCCTCCACTTT. Amino acids: CASSPPAGPPLHF.

This clonotype has at least ten counts. The chain employs TRBV6-2 or TRBV6-3 and TRBJ2-7; perhaps TRBD2 as D (5 bases). This CDR3 has 16 amino acids. V dropped 1 base and J dropped 0 bases, with 13 bases sitting between them. CDR1 MNHEY and CDR2 SVGEGT come from the germline V gene. The CDR3 sequence: CASSYLGRASSYEQYF. CDR3 coding DNA: TGTGCCAGCAGTTACTTGGGGAGAGCCAGCTCCTACGAGCAGTACTTC.

There are many counts of this clonotype. The chain uses TRBV19 and TRBJ2-7, with 11 nucleotides matching TRBD1. This CDR3 spans 16 amino acids. Per germline, CDR1 LNHDA and CDR2 SQIVND (reference sequence). V lost 0 bases to trimming and J lost 3 bases; unmatched junction nucleotides: 4. CDR3 in DNA: TGTGCCAGTAGTATAGACCCCGGGACAGGGGGCTACGAGCAGTACTTC. This translates into CASSIDPGTGGYEQYF.

This clonotype was counted ten times or more. This chain connects TRBV5-1 to TRBJ1-2; D ambiguous. Germline V lookup: CDR1 SGHRS, CDR2 YFSETQ. This CDR3 spans 12 amino acids. The V and J ends lost 3 bases and 5 bases respectively, with 8 bases between them. The CDR3 region is CASSYGPYGYTF. CDR3 DNA: TGCGCCAGCAGCTACGGACCGTATGGCTACACCTTC.

Ten or more counts support this clonotype. J is TRBJ2-7 and V is TRBV4-3; 7 nucleotides align to TRBD2. The V segment lost 0 bases and the J segment 1 base; nucleotides outside the gene matches: 3. CDR1 and CDR2 (germline): LGHNA, YSLEER. The CDR3 contains 15 residues. The CDR3 DNA is TGCGCCAGCAGCCAAGATGAAGCGGGGTCCTACGAGCAGTACTTC. Its protein product is CASSQDEAGSYEQYF.

This clonotype was recorded at least ten times. The chain has TRBV20-1 and TRBJ2-7, with D unresolved. The CDR3 has 13 residues. Germline V gives CDR1 DFQATT, CDR2 SNEGSKA (reference sequence). Trimming cost V 3 bases and J 0 bases, with 9 bases left between them. The CDR3 spells CSASGASSYEQYF. CDR3 DNA: TGCAGTGCTAGCGGCGCCAGCTCCTACGAGCAGTACTTC.